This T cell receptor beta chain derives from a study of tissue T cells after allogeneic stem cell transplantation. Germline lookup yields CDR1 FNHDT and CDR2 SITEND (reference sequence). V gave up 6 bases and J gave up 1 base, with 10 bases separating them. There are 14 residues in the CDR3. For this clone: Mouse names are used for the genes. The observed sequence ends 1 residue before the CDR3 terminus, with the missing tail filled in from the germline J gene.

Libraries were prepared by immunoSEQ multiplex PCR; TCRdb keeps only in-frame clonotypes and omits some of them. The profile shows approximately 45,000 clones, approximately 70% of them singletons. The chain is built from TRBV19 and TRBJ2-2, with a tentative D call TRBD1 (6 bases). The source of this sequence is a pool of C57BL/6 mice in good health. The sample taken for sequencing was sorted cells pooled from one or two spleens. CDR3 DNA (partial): TGTGCCAGCACCCTCAGGGGAAACACCGGGCAGCTCTAC. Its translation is CASTLRGNTGQLY. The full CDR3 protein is CASTLRGNTGQLYF.